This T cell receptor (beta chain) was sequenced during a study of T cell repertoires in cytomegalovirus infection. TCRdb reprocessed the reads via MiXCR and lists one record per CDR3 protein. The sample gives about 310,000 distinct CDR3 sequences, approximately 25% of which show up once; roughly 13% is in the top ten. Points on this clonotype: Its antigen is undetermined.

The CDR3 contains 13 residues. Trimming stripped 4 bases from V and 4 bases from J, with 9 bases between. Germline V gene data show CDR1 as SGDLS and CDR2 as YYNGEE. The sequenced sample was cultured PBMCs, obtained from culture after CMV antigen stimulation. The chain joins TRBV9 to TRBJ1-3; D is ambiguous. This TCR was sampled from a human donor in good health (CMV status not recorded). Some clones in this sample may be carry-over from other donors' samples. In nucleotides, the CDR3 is TGTGCCAGCAGCCGATTGGAAGGAAACACCATATATTTT. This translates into CASSRLEGNTIYF.